This T cell receptor (beta chain) appears in the sequencing data of a study of control samples from healthy donors and cancer patients. Some clones are missing from TCRdb's copy, which holds only in-frame ones; the method was immunoSEQ multiplex PCR. The repertoire holds 150,000 to 200,000 clones, with more than 90% as singletons. The CDR3 sequence is 16 residues long. Trimming removed 6 bases at V and 2 bases at J, with 14 bases between. CDR1 is SNHLY, CDR2 FYNNEI, per germline. The sequenced sample consisted of blood. The chain employs TRBV2 and TRBJ2-6; weak D call: TRBD2 (6 bases). The clonotype comes from a young man in good health. The CDR3 coding sequence is TGTGCCAGCAGCCCTTCGGGAGTGCCTGGGGCCAACGTCCTGACTTTC. Translation: CASSPSGVPGANVLTF.